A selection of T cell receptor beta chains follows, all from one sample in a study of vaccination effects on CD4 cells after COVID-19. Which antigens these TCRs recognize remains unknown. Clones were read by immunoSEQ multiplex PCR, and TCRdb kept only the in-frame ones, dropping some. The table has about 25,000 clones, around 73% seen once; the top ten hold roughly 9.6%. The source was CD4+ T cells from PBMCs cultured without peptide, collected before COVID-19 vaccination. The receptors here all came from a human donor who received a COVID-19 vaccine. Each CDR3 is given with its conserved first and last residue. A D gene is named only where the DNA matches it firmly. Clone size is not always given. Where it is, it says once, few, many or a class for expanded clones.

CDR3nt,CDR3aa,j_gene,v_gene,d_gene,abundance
TGTGCCAGCAGCACACGGGCCAGGGGAAACCAAGAGACCCAGTACTTC,CASSTRARGNQETQYF,TRBJ2-5,TRBV7-2,.,.
TGTGCCAGCAGCTTGGCCGGGGGGGTCTACGAGCAGTACTTC,CASSLAGGVYEQYF,TRBJ2-7,TRBV5-6,TRBD2,few
TGTGCCAGCAGTCCCTCGGGAGGGGGTCGTGGAAAACTGTTTTTT,CASSPSGGGRGKLFF,TRBJ1-4,TRBV28,.,.
TGCGCCAGCAGCTTGAGACAGGGGCGCTCTGGGGCCAACGTCCTGACTTTC,CASSLRQGRSGANVLTF,TRBJ2-6,TRBV5-1,TRBD1,.
TGTGCCATCAGTGAGGGCAGGGGGCATGGCTACACCTTC,CAISEGRGHGYTF,TRBJ1-2,TRBV10-3,TRBD1,few
TGTGCCAGCAGCCTCAAAGGGGCTGGAAACACCATATATTTT,CASSLKGAGNTIYF,TRBJ1-3,TRBV5-6,.,.
TGTGCCAGCAGCTTCAGGGGAAGCACCGGGGAGCTGTTTTTT,CASSFRGSTGELFF,TRBJ2-2,TRBV5-4,.,medium-sized
TGTGCCAGCAGCCAAGTTTTGGGTACTGAAGCTTTCTTT,CASSQVLGTEAFF,TRBJ1-1,TRBV3-1/TRBV3-2,.,.
TGTGCCACCCTCAAGACGAGGGGATACGAGCAGTACTTC,CATLKTRGYEQYF,TRBJ2-7,TRBV2,.,.
TGCGCCAGCAGCTTGGGGGCGACAGTAGACTACGAGCAGTACTTC,CASSLGATVDYEQYF,TRBJ2-7,TRBV5-1,.,.
TGTGCCAGCAGCGTAGCTATGTTTAGGGACGCCTACACCTTC,CASSVAMFRDAYTF,TRBJ1-2,TRBV9,.,.
TGTGCCAGCAGCCCCCCGGGGGGGTTAGGGCAGCCCCAGCATTTT,CASSPPGGLGQPQHF,TRBJ1-5,TRBV7-9,.,.
TGTGCCACCAGCGGAATGAGGGGCTACACAGATACGCAGTATTTT,CATSGMRGYTDTQYF,TRBJ2-3,TRBV15,.,.
TGCGCCAGCAGCCAAGCGGTCGGGAGAGAGACCCAGTACTTC,CASSQAVGRETQYF,TRBJ2-5,TRBV4-1,.,once
TGTGCCAGTAGGGCAGGGAAGAAACAAGTTGGGCAGTTCTTC,CASRAGKKQVGQFF,TRBJ2-1,TRBV19,.,.
TGTGCCAGCAGCCCCCCGGGTCTAAATCAGCCCCAGCATTTT,CASSPPGLNQPQHF,TRBJ1-5,TRBV3-1/TRBV3-2,.,.
TGTGCTTGCGGCTCCTATAATTCACCCCTCCACTTT,CACGSYNSPLHF,TRBJ1-6,TRBV14,.,few
TGCGCCAGCAGCCAAGAAACGGTGGGTTCACCCCTCCACTTT,CASSQETVGSPLHF,TRBJ1-6,TRBV4-1,.,.
TGTGCCAGCAGTGAACTTAGGGGGGAAACCGGGGAGCTGTTTTTT,CASSELRGETGELFF,TRBJ2-2,TRBV2,.,once
TGTGCCAGCACCCCGGGGGGCGGGGTATTAAGAAATGAGCAGTTCTTC,CASTPGGGVLRNEQFF,TRBJ2-1,TRBV5-4,.,.
TGCGCCAGCAGCCAAGATAACGTCAGGGATGAAGCTTTCTTT,CASSQDNVRDEAFF,TRBJ1-1,TRBV4-1,.,few
TGTGCCAGCAGCCCGGGGATGGGTGGGAGTCGGTACAATGAGCAGTTCTTC,CASSPGMGGSRYNEQFF,TRBJ2-1,TRBV7-9,.,.
TGTGCCAGCAGCTTATACAGACTGAACACTGAAGCTTTCTTT,CASSLYRLNTEAFF,TRBJ1-1,TRBV7-9,.,few
TGTGCCAGCAGCGTCCCCGGGTTGGGAGAGACCCAGTACTTC,CASSVPGLGETQYF,TRBJ2-5,TRBV9,.,.
TGTGCCAGCAGACTTAGCGGGAGAGCGGGCGAGCAGTACTTC,CASRLSGRAGEQYF,TRBJ2-7,TRBV28,TRBD2,.
TGTGCCAGCAGCCGCCCGGGCCACAATGAGCAGTTCTTC,CASSRPGHNEQFF,TRBJ2-1,TRBV11-3,.,.
TGTGCCAGCAGCCAAGGACAGGGAGAGACCCAGTACTTC,CASSQGQGETQYF,TRBJ2-5,TRBV27,TRBD1,.
TGTGCCAGTAGGGGAGAGGCCGGGACAGGGACATGGCCACCCCTCCACTTT,CASRGEAGTGTWPPLHF,TRBJ1-6,TRBV19,TRBD1,few
TGCGCCAGCAGCTATGCCGGAGGGGGAGGTCAGCCCCAGCATTTT,CASSYAGGGGQPQHF,TRBJ1-5,TRBV5-1,.,.
TGTGCCAGCAGCCCCTATAGGACAGGGGGCACTGAAGCTTTCTTT,CASSPYRTGGTEAFF,TRBJ1-1,TRBV28,TRBD1,once
TGTGCCAGCAGTTACTCAGGGGTACAGGAGAACTATGGCTACACCTTC,CASSYSGVQENYGYTF,TRBJ1-2,TRBV6-5,.,once
TGTGCCAGCAGCCCTGTGGCAGGGGTCACTGAAGCTTTCTTT,CASSPVAGVTEAFF,TRBJ1-1,TRBV7-2,.,once
TGTGCCAGCAGCTTAGATGGACAGGGGGCCAGAGAGACCCAGTACTTC,CASSLDGQGARETQYF,TRBJ2-5,TRBV7-9,TRBD1,.
TGTGCCAGCAGCCTTGCGGGACAGGGAGAGGAGGAGCTGTTTTTT,CASSLAGQGEEELFF,TRBJ2-2,TRBV2,TRBD1,.
TGTGCCAGCAGCTTGGGGGGGCCTAATCAGCCCCAGCATTTT,CASSLGGPNQPQHF,TRBJ1-5,TRBV5-5,.,.
TGCAGCGTTGCCCTCCAGAGGGACAGTGAAGCTTTCTTT,CSVALQRDSEAFF,TRBJ1-1,TRBV29-1,TRBD1,.
TGTGCCAGCAGTACCGGGGCTCTTTATGGCTACACCTTC,CASSTGALYGYTF,TRBJ1-2,TRBV9,.,few
TGTGCCAGCAGCCCGGGGACAGAGGGTGGCTACACCTTC,CASSPGTEGGYTF,TRBJ1-2,TRBV9,TRBD1,.
TGCGCCAGCAGCGCTTTGACAGGGGGTCGGAATTCACCCCTCCACTTT,CASSALTGGRNSPLHF,TRBJ1-6,TRBV5-1,TRBD1,.
TGTGCCAGCAGCCAAGATCCCCCCCCAGGGGACACCGGGGAGCTGTTTTTT,CASSQDPPPGDTGELFF,TRBJ2-2,TRBV4-2,.,.
TGTGCCAGCAGTGAGGTCGGACAGGGTGTTGCCGGGGAGCTGTTTTTT,CASSEVGQGVAGELFF,TRBJ2-2,TRBV6-1,TRBD1,.
TGTGCCAGCAGTCCCCACGGAGGGACCTACGAGCAGTACTTC,CASSPHGGTYEQYF,TRBJ2-7,TRBV6-1,.,few
TGTGCCAGCAGCTACGGGACTAGCGGGCATAGCACAGATACGCAGTATTTT,CASSYGTSGHSTDTQYF,TRBJ2-3,TRBV7-2,TRBD2,once
TGCGCCAGCAGCAATCAGGGGGCTGAAAAACTGTTTTTT,CASSNQGAEKLFF,TRBJ1-4,TRBV4-3,TRBD1,.